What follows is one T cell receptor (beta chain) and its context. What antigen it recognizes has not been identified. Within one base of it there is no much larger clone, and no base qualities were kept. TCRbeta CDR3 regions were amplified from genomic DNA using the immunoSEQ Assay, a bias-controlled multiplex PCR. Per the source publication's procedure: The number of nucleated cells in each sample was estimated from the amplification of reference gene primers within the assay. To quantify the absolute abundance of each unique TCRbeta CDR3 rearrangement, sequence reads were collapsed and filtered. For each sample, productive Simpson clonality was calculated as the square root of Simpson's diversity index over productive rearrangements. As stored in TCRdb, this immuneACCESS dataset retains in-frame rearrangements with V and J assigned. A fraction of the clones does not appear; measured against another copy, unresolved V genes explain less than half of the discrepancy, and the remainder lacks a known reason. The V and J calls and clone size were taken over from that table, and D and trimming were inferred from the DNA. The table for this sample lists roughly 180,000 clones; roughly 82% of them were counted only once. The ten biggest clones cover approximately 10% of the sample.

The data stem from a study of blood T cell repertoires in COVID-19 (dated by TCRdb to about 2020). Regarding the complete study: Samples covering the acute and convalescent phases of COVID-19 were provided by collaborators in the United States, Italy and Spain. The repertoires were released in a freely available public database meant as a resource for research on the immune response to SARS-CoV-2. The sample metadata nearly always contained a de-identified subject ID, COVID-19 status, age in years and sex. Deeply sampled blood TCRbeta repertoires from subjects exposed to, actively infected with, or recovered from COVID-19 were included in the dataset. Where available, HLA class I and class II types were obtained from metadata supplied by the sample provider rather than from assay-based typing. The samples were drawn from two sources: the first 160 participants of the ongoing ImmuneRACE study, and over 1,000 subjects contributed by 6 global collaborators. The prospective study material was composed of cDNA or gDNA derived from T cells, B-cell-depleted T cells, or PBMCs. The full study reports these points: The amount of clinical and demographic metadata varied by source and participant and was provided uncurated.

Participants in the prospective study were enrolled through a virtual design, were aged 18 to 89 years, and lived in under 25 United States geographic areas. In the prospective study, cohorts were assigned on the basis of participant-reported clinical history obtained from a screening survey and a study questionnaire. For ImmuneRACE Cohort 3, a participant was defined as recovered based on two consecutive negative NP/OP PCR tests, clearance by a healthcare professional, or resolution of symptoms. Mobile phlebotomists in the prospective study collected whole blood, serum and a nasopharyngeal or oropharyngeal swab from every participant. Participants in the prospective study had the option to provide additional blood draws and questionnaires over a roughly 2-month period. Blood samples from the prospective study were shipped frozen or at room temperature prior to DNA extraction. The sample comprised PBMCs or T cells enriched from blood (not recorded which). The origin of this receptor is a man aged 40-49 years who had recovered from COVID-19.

The DNA sequence follows: TGTGCCAGTAGCCTTAACGGGTTCCACAATGAGCAGTTCTTC. The translation is CASSLNGFHNEQFF. The chain uses TRBV19 and TRBJ2-1; no confident D gene assignment can be made. The junction shows trimming of 6 bases on V and 5 bases on J, plus 14 bases between the germline ends. Measured from the cysteine to the phenylalanine, the CDR3 is 14 residues long. The only DNA kept is the CDR3, 42 bases in frame from the first base. As encoded in the germline V gene (reference sequence), CDR1 is LNHDA while CDR2 is SQIVND.